This T cell receptor (beta chain) was captured by sequencing in a study of T cell clusters in autoimmune cytopenias. TRB rearrangements were amplified by touch-down multiplex PCR with mixed TRB-A/B primers. After re-calling the multiplex PCR reads, TCRdb lists one entry per CDR3 protein, DNA absent. Its clone listing holds approximately 3,100 distinct CDR3 sequences. This clonotype is medium-sized (0.01 to 0.1%) by frequency. The antigen is not known. CDR3 length equals 14 residues. Germline CDR1 and CDR2: SQVTM and ANQGSEA. The study, taken as a whole, reports: Functional roles of the in silico T cell clusters still await experimental validation.

Approximately 40,000 genome equivalents of blood DNA were amplified for TRB. Sequenced input: peripheral blood. This sequence originates from a human donor with an autoimmune cytopenia or autoimmune hepatitis (not recorded which). The genes are TRBV29-1 and TRBJ2-3; the D gene TCRdb calls, TRBD1, cannot be checked with no DNA. CDR3: CSVDFQGARNTQYF.